The subject of this entry is one T cell receptor (beta chain). Its antigen is not known. Other DNA sequences within the sample encode an identical CDR3. The sample belongs to a study of cytomegalovirus exposure and HLA in healthy donors. General study results and limits: Approximately 160 TCR beta chains were listed as cytomegalovirus-associated.

Researchers ran the PCR with 60 Vbeta and 13 Jbeta primers. Some clones are missing from TCRdb's copy, which holds only in-frame ones; the method was immunoSEQ multiplex PCR. The table has roughly 200,000 clones, roughly 82% seen once. V lost 5 bases and J lost 5; bases outside the gene matches: 9. There are 15 residues in the CDR3. CDR1 MDHEN and CDR2 SYDVKM come from the germline V gene. This receptor was taken from a woman aged 45-65 years in good health and CMV-seronegative. Sequences were obtained from PBMCs. This chain uses TRBV28 with TRBJ1-5, with 7 bases lining up with TRBD1. CDR3 in amino acids: CASSRQQGRYQPQHF. The CDR3 nucleotides are TGTGCCAGCAGTCGTCAACAGGGGAGGTATCAGCCCCAGCATTTT.